Below are 4 T cell receptor beta chains sequenced from a single sample in a study of CD8 T cells in Susac syndrome (dated by TCRdb to between 2018 and 2021). Receptor libraries were prepared by the immunoSEQ multiplex PCR assay. RNA was extracted using the RNeasy kit, and 0.5 to 1 microgram was reverse transcribed with random hexamers. Starting from the raw public reads, TCRdb applied fastp trimming at Q25, assembled clones with MiXCR and retained in-frame beta chains. Each CDR3 protein gets just one entry, which takes the most common genes and DNA from the rows behind it. The sample table records around 190,000 distinct CDR3 sequences; just under 95% of these occur just once. The top ten clones comprise 0.08% to 0.11% of the sample. Sample: CD4+ T cells from PBMCs. The receptors were sampled from a human donor in good health.

For the CDR3, the DNA is TGTGCCAGCAGGAGAGGAAGAAGAGGGGGGTTAAACTATGGCTACACCTTC. As protein: CASRRGRRGGLNYGYTF. The V call is TRBV6-1, the J call TRBJ1-2; D perhaps matches TRBD1 (6 bases). This CDR3 has 17 amino acids. Germline-derived CDR1 and CDR2 are MNHNS and SASEGT. The V and J ends lost 6 bases and 2 bases respectively, with 22 bases between them.

V is TRBV7-3 and J is TRBJ2-1, with D tentatively TRBD2 (5 bases). V was clipped by 6 bases and J by 1 base, with 16 bases between them. From germline, CDR1 is SGHTA and CDR2 FQGTGA. The CDR3 spans 16 residues. The CDR3 DNA reads TGTGCCAGCAGTCAGAGGGCGGTGCGTTCCTACAATGAGCAGTTCTTC. The encoded protein is CASSQRAVRSYNEQFF.

A single count supports this clonotype. The genes are TRBV6-5 and TRBJ1-5, with D perhaps matching TRBD1 (5 bases). The germline V and J ends were trimmed by 5 bases and 6 bases, with 17 bases remaining between them. Germline CDR1 MNHEY, CDR2 SVGAGI. CDR3 length: 15 residues. The CDR3 sequence is CASSPLIRGTQPQHF. The CDR3 nucleotides read TGTGCCAGCAGTCCTCTGATACGGGGGACTCAGCCCCAGCATTTT.

V is TRBV7-8 and J is TRBJ2-2, with TRBD1 identical over 7 bases. The germline V gene encodes CDR1 SGHVS and CDR2 FQNEAQ. This CDR3 is built from 13 residues. V was clipped by 11 bases and J by 2 bases; unmatched bases: 5. CDR3 DNA: TGTGCCTCAAGACAGGGTAACACCGGGGAGCTGTTTTTT. Translating it yields CASRQGNTGELFF. Full variable domain (missing parts from reference TRBV7-8 and TRBJ2-2): GAGVSQSPRYKVAKRGQDVALRCDPISGHVSLFWYQQALGQGPEFLTYFQNEAQLDKSGLPSDRFFAERPEGSVSTLKIQRTQQEDSAVYLCASRQGNTGELFFGEGSRLTVL.